One and the same sample provided the 17 T cell receptor beta chains below, sequenced in a study of early T cells in non-severe SARS-CoV-2 infection. One entry per CDR3 protein, called by TCRdb with MiXCR from the 5' RACE reads. This table has under 50,000 distinct CDR3 sequences, roughly 5.5% appearing once. Sequenced sample: whole blood. These receptors were taken from an adult who was a healthcare worker with PCR-confirmed SARS-CoV-2 infection or an uninfected control (not recorded which).

The table lists this clonotype with many counts. V gene TRBV12-3 or TRBV12-4 combines with J gene TRBJ2-7, with 11 bases that match TRBD2. CDR3 size: 15 residues. V shed 3 bases and J 3 bases; nucleotides not matched to a gene: 4. CDR3 sequence: CASSFGGTSGYEQYF. The CDR3 DNA follows: TGTGCCAGCAGTTTCGGTGGGACTAGCGGCTACGAGCAGTACTTC.

This clonotype occurred a few times. The V gene is TRBV5-1, the J gene TRBJ2-5, with 8 bases identical to TRBD2. From germline, CDR1 is SGHRS and CDR2 YFSETQ. V shed 4 bases, J shed 1 base, and the junction held 3 bases outside the gene matches. The CDR3 is made up of 14 amino acids. In DNA, the CDR3 is TGCGCCAGCAGCAGGCTAGCGGGCCAAGAGACCCAGTACTTC. As protein: CASSRLAGQETQYF. The whole variable domain, filled in from reference TRBV5-1 and TRBJ2-5, reads KAGVTQTPRYLIKTRGQQVTLSCSPISGHRSVSWYQQTPGQGLQFLFEYFSETQRNKGNFPGRFSGRQFSNSRSEMNVSTLELGDSALYLCASSRLAGQETQYFGPGTRLLVL.

The table lists this clonotype with many counts. The gene calls are TRBV27 and TRBJ2-3; maybe TRBD2 (6 bases). There are 13 residues in the CDR3. The V end was cut by 10 bases, the J end by 6 bases, with 17 bases between. CDR1 and CDR2 (germline): MNHEY, SMNVEV (reference sequence). The CDR3, as DNA: TGTGCCACCAGGGCCGGAGGGGCGGATACGCAGTATTTT. Its protein product is CATRAGGADTQYF.

This clonotype was recorded many times. The chain is built from TRBV7-2 and TRBJ2-3; 10 nucleotides align to TRBD1. Per germline, CDR1 SGHTA and CDR2 FQGNSA. This CDR3 contains 15 residues. Unmatched junction bases numbered 5, after V lost 3 bases and J lost 5 bases. Written as DNA, the CDR3 is TGTGCCAGCAGCTTGACAGGGGGCAGTTTAGATACGCAGTATTTT. Its translation is CASSLTGGSLDTQYF.

The rearrangement joins TRBV7-6 to TRBJ2-7; tentatively, D is TRBD2 (6 bases). The germline V and J ends were trimmed by 5 bases and 5 bases, with 10 bases remaining between them. The CDR3 has 12 amino acids. Germline CDR1 reads SGHVS; CDR2 reads FNYEAQ. The CDR3 DNA reads TGTGCCAGCAGCCCAGCGGGTAACGAGCAGTACTTC. Protein sequence: CASSPAGNEQYF.

This clonotype was detected only a few times. The chain combines TRBV6-1 with TRBJ1-2; D call uncertain. Between the trimmed V and J ends, which lost 4 bases and 8 bases, there was a span of 8 bases. The CDR3 consists of 11 residues. Per the germline V gene, CDR1 is MNHNS and CDR2 is SASEGT. Written as DNA, the CDR3 is TGTGCCAGCAGTGTCCATTACGGCTACACCTTC. It specifies CASSVHYGYTF.

In this sample, this clonotype turned up many times. This chain joins TRBV4-1 and TRBJ2-3, with 13 nucleotides matching TRBD2. The trim removed 4 bases at V and 3 bases at J, leaving 10 bases unmatched. This CDR3 contains 18 residues. Per the germline V gene, CDR1 is MGHRA and CDR2 is YSYEKL. This CDR3 reads CASSRTSGRSLGTDTQYF. Written as DNA, the CDR3 is TGCGCCAGCAGCCGGACTAGCGGGAGATCCTTGGGGACAGATACGCAGTATTTT.

The rearrangement uses TRBV24-1 and TRBJ2-2; D not resolved. CDR1 is KGHDR and CDR2 is SFDVKD in the germline V gene. The CDR3 covers 14 residues. Deletions cut 3 bases from V and 8 bases from J, with 12 bases between. In nucleotides, the CDR3 is TGTGCCACCAGTGATCCCGCCCGCTCTGGGGAGCTGTTTTTT. Its translation: CATSDPARSGELFF.

This clonotype was seen a few times. The CDR3 region is CASSLTGGDSGNTIYF. The CDR3 DNA is TGCGCCAGCAGCTTGACAGGGGGTGACTCTGGAAACACCATATATTTT. The rearrangement joins TRBV5-1 to TRBJ1-3, with TRBD1 identical over 8 bases. This CDR3 is built from 16 residues. CDR1 is SGHRS and CDR2 is YFSETQ in the germline V gene. The J segment lost 0 bases and the V segment lost 1 base, leaving 3 bases of the junction unmatched.

This clonotype was counted at least ten times. The chain has TRBV20-1 and TRBJ1-6; 8 nucleotides align to TRBD1. Germline V gene lookup returns CDR1 DFQATT and CDR2 SNEGSKA (reference sequence). J was trimmed by 7 bases and V by 3 bases; bases with no gene match: 2. The CDR3 sequence is 13 residues long. CDR3 region: CSASRGRNSPLHF. CDR3 bases: TGCAGTGCTAGCAGGGGGCGGAATTCACCCCTCCACTTT.

This clonotype was counted many times. The chain has TRBV18 and TRBJ2-7; 11 bases map to TRBD1. Trimming cost V 3 bases and J 7 bases; bases outside gene matches: 2. Germline CDR1 and CDR2: KGHSH and LQKENI. This CDR3 comprises 13 residues. The CDR3 bases are TGTGCCAGCTCACCGGGGACAGGGGGAGAGCAGTACTTC. Its translation: CASSPGTGGEQYF.

This clonotype was picked up a small number of times. This chain connects TRBV29-1 to TRBJ1-5; no clear D gene. Germline values: CDR1 SQVTM, CDR2 ANQGSEA. The CDR3 contains 14 residues. CDR3 nucleotides: TGCAGAAAATGGGCAGGTCTCAGCAATCAGCCCCAGCATTTT. Translation gives CRKWAGLSNQPQHF.

This clonotype was seen many times. The chain joins TRBV25-1 to TRBJ2-2; TRBD1 might be the D (6 bases). Germline-derived CDR1 and CDR2 are MGHDK and SYGVNS. This CDR3 region has 14 residues. V was cut by 8 bases and J by 4 bases, with 14 bases left in between. The CDR3 region is CASSFGQLTGELFF. CDR3 nucleotide sequence: TGTGCCAGCTCATTTGGACAGCTCACCGGGGAGCTGTTTTTT.

This clonotype has a count of ten or more. The CDR3 coding sequence is TGCAGCGTTGAAGCGAGGACAGCTAATGAGCAGTTCTTC. It is translated as CSVEARTANEQFF. The chain joins TRBV29-1 to TRBJ2-1, with D possibly being TRBD1 (6 bases). The CDR3 has 13 amino acids. With 1 base removed from V and 7 bases from J, the gap between germline ends came to 11 bases. Germline V gene sequence: CDR1 SQVTM, CDR2 ANQGSEA.

This clonotype was observed a handful of times. CDR3 nucleotides: TGCAGCGTGCCCGGACAGGGCTTTCCTGAAGCTTTCTTT. Protein: CSVPGQGFPEAFF. V gene TRBV29-1 combines with J gene TRBJ1-1; TRBD1 matches 8 bases. Per germline, CDR1 SQVTM and CDR2 ANQGSEA. V gave up 6 bases and J gave up 6 bases; unmatched junction bases: 9. The CDR3 covers 13 residues.

This clonotype showed up many times. V and J are TRBV29-1 and TRBJ2-7, with 8 bases matching TRBD2. Germline V CDR1 and CDR2: SQVTM, ANQGSEA. V gave up 7 bases and J gave up 0 bases; unmatched junction bases: 8. The CDR3 sequence is 14 residues long. CDR3 sequence (DNA): TGCAGCGCCCGACTAGCGCCGAGCTCCTACGAGCAGTACTTC. Translating it yields CSARLAPSSYEQYF.

This clonotype was detected many times. This chain links TRBV7-9 with TRBJ1-6; 8 nucleotides match TRBD1. Trimming at V came to 3 bases and at J to 8 bases, leaving 9 bases not matched to a gene. Germline CDR1 and CDR2: SEHNR and FQNEAQ (reference sequence). This CDR3 is 16 amino acids long. The CDR3 nucleotides read TGTGCCAGCAGCTTGAGACTTGACAGGGGTCATTCACCCCTCCACTTT. Its protein product is CASSLRLDRGHSPLHF. Full variable domain (remainder filled in from reference TRBV7-9 and TRBJ1-6): DTGVSQNPRHKITKRGQNVTFRCDPISEHNRLYWYRQTLGQGPEFLTYFQNEAQLEKSRLLSDRFSAERPKGSFSTLEIQRTEQGDSAMYLCASSLRLDRGHSPLHFGNGTRLTVT.